The clone carrying this TCR beta chain has just a few counts. Its specificity is unknown. This entry belongs to a study of T cell responses to AZD1222 COVID-19 vaccine. This CDR3 region has 15 residues. Looked up from germline, CDR1 is MNHEY and CDR2 is SMNVEV (reference sequence). Unmatched junction bases numbered 6, after V lost 6 bases and J lost 3 bases. Sequenced by immunoSEQ multiplex PCR; TCRdb stores in-frame clones only, minus some. Of 100,000 to 150,000 clones listed, over 75% were seen once; the top ten hold around 9.3%. Regarding the study as a whole: Unmutated regions of variants are reportedly targeted by nearly half of spike-specific TCRs. At 160-218 and 743-854, vaccine-associated CD4 TCRs were dominant, and they spanned spike.

This clonotype was sampled from an adult in good health. This specimen was peripheral blood, taken on day 0 of AZD1222 vaccination. The V gene is TRBV27, the J gene TRBJ2-1; TRBD1 matches at 9 bases. CDR3: CASSLRQGGYNEQFF. The CDR3 DNA sequence: TGTGCCAGCAGCCTTAGACAGGGGGGCTACAATGAGCAGTTCTTC.